This T cell receptor (beta chain) was obtained from a study of T cell repertoires in cytomegalovirus infection. Study details: Recently identified HLA-C-restricted CMV epitopes and well-studied HLA-B-restricted CMV epitopes were used by the study. In public TCR beta signatures, there were indications of both CMV infection and matching HLA type. Notes on the study in general: Identification of carriers of CMV plus the relevant HLA was performed using cumulative public TCR beta family frequency.

TCRdb itself ran the reads through MiXCR, one entry per CDR3 protein. The sample consists of fewer than 850,000 distinct CDR3 sequences, almost 30% of them appearing once. This clonotype was found many times. Its antigen is unknown. CDR3 size: 16 residues. The ends were cut back, 1 base at V and 4 bases at J, with 16 bases in the middle. Germline V CDR1 and CDR2: SEHNR, FQNEAQ (reference sequence). V and J are TRBV7-9 and TRBJ1-2; D is unresolved. The sequenced sample was cultured CD8+ T cells from PBMCs, obtained from culture after CMV antigen stimulation. This TCR came from a human donor in good health (CMV status not recorded). Some clones in this sample may be carry-over from other donors' samples. The DNA for the CDR3 is TGTGCCAGCAGCTTAGGACCGCTACAGTCGGTCTATGGCTACACCTTC. It translates to CASSLGPLQSVYGYTF.